Sequencing of this T cell receptor (beta chain) was carried out in a study of control samples from healthy donors and cancer patients. Libraries were prepared by immunoSEQ multiplex PCR; TCRdb keeps only in-frame clonotypes and omits some of them. This table holds 95,000 to 150,000 clones, 80% to 90% found once. The CDR3 is 11 amino acids. CDR1 is MGHDK and CDR2 is SYGVNS in the germline V gene. Trimming cost V 8 bases and J 1 base, with 5 bases left between them. The material sequenced was blood. The origin of this receptor is a young man in good health. The chain carries TRBV25-1 and TRBJ1-2; D gene ambiguous. CDR3 sequence: CASGNNYGYTF. CDR3 DNA sequence: TGTGCCAGCGGGAATAACTATGGCTACACCTTC.